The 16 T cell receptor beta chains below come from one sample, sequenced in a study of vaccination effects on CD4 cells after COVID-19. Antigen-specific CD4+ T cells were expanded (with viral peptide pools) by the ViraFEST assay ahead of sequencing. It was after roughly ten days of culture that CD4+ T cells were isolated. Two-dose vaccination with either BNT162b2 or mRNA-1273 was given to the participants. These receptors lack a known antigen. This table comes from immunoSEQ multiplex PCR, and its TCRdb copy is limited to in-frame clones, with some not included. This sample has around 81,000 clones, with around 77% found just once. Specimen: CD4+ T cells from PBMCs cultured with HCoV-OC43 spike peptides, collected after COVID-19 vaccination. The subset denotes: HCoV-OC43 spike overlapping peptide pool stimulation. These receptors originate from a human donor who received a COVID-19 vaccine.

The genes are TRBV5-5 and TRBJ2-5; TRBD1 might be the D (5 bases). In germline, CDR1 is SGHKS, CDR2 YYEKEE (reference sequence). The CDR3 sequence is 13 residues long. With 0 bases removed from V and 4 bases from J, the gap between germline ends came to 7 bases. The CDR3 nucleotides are TGTGCCAGCAGCTTGGGACAGCCAGAGACCCAGTACTTC. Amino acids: CASSLGQPETQYF.

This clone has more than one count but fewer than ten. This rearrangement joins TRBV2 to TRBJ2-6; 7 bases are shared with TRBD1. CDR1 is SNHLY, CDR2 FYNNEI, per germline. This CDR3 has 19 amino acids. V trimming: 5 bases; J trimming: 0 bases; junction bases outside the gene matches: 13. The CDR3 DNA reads TGTGCCAGCAGTCTTTATTCGGGACAGCTCCTCTCTGGGGCCAACGTCCTGACTTTC. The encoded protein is CASSLYSGQLLSGANVLTF.

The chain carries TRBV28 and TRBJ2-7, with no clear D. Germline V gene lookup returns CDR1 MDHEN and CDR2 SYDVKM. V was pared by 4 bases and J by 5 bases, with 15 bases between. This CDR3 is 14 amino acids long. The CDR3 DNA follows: TGTGCCAGCAGTTCCCCACCTCGGAGCCACGAGCAGTACGTC. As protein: CASSSPPRSHEQYV.

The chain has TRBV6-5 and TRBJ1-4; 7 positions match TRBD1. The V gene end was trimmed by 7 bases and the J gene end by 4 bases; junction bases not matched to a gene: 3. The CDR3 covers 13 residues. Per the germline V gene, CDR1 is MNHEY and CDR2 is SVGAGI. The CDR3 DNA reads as TGTGCCAGCACGGGACAGATTAATGAAAAACTGTTTTTT. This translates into CASTGQINEKLFF.

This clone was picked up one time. The CDR3 reads CASSVAAGGLDTQYF. The CDR3 region has the DNA TGTGCCAGCAGCGTAGCAGCGGGGGGGTTAGATACGCAGTATTTT. The chain employs TRBV9 and TRBJ2-3; 10 bases align to TRBD2. The CDR3 loop spans 15 amino acids. Germline CDR1 SGDLS, CDR2 YYNGEE. Germline trimming cut 0 bases from V and 5 bases from J; bases unmatched to any gene: 3.

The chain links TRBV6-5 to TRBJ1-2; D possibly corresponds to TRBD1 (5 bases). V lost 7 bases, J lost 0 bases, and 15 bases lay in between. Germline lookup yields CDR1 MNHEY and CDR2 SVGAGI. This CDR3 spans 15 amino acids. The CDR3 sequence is CASTPERGANYGYTF. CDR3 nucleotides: TGTGCCAGCACCCCGGAGAGGGGTGCTAACTATGGCTACACCTTC.

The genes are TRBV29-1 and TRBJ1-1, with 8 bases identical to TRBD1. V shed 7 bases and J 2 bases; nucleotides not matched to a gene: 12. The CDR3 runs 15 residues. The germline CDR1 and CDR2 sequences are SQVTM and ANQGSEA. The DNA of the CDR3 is TGCAGCGGTACTGCGGGACAGGTTTATAACACTGAAGCTTTCTTT. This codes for CSGTAGQVYNTEAFF.

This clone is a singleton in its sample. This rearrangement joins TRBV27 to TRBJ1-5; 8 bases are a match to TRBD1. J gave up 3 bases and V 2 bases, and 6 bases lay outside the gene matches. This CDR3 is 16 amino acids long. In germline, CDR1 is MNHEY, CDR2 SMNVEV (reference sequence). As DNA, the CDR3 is TGTGCCAGCAGTTTAGCCGGGACAGGATCCAATCAGCCCCAGCATTTT. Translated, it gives CASSLAGTGSNQPQHF.

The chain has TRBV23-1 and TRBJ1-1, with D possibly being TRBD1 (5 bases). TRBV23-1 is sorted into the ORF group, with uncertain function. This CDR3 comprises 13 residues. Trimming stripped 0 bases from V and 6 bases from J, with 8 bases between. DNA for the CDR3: TGCGCCAGCAGTCAATCGCGGGGGGCTGAAGCTTTCTTT. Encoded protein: CASSQSRGAEAFF.

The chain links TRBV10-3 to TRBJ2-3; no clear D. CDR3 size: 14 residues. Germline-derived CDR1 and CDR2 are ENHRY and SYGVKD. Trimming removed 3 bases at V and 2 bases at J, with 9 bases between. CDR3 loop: CAISDGRTTDTQYF. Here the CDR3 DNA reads TGTGCCATCAGTGACGGGCGGACCACAGATACGCAGTATTTT.

CDR3 in amino acids: CASSLEQGVFGYTF. Here the CDR3 DNA reads TGCGCCAGCAGCTTGGAACAGGGAGTCTTTGGCTACACCTTC. This chain links TRBV5-1 with TRBJ1-2; possible D gene TRBD1, 6 bases. V was shortened by 0 bases and J by 7 bases, with 13 bases between the two germline ends. Per germline, CDR1 SGHRS and CDR2 YFSETQ. The CDR3 is 14 residues long. The full variable domain, in which reference TRBV5-1 and TRBJ1-2 provide the parts outside the CDR3, is KAGVTQTPRYLIKTRGQQVTLSCSPISGHRSVSWYQQTPGQGLQFLFEYFSETQRNKGNFPGRFSGRQFSNSRSEMNVSTLELGDSALYLCASSLEQGVFGYTFGSGTRLTVV.

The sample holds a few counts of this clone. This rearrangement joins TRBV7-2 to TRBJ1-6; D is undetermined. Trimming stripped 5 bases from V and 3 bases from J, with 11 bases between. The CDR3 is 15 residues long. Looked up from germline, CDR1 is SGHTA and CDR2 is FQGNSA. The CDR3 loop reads CASSPGRVYNSPLHF. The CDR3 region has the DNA TGTGCCAGCAGCCCAGGCCGAGTCTATAATTCACCCCTCCACTTT.

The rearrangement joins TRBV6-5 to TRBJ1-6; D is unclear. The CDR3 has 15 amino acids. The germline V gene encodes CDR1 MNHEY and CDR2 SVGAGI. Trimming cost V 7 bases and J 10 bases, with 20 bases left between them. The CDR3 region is CASTRTREGKSPLHF. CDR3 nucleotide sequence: TGTGCCAGCACGAGGACGCGGGAGGGTAAGTCACCCCTCCACTTT.

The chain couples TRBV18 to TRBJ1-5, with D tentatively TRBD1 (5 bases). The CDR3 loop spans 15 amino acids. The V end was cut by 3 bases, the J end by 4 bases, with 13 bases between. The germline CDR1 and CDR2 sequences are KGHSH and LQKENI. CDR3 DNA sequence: TGTGCCAGCTCACCGGCAGGGACCCTTAATCAGCCCCAGCATTTT. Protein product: CASSPAGTLNQPQHF.

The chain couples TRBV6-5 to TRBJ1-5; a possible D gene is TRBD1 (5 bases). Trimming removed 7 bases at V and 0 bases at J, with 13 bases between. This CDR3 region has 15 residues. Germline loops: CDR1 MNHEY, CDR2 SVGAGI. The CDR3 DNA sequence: TGTGCCAGCATCTACCGGGACGGTAGCAATCAGCCCCAGCATTTT. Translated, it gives CASIYRDGSNQPQHF.

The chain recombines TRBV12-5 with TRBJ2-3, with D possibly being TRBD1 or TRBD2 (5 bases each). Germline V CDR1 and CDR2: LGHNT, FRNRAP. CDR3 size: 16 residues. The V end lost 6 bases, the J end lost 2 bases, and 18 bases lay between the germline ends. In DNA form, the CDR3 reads TGTGCTAGTGGACGCCCGGGACCCATCGACACAGATACGCAGTATTTT. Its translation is CASGRPGPIDTDTQYF.